These 26 T cell receptor beta chains were sequenced from one sample in a study of blood T cell repertoires in COVID-19. Here immunoSEQ multiplex PCR was the method, and the copy in TCRdb shows in-frame clones only, minus some. In the table there are approximately 100,000 clones, roughly four fifths of which are singletons. The sequenced sample consisted of peripheral blood. Receptors originate from a man in his sixties with acute or convalescent COVID-19.

This CDR3 reads CASNGQGSSDTQYF. The DNA for the CDR3 is TGTGCCAGCAACGGCCAGGGGTCGTCAGATACGCAGTATTTT. The chain couples TRBV2 to TRBJ2-3; D is possibly TRBD1 (6 bases). From germline, CDR1 is SNHLY and CDR2 FYNNEI. The length of the CDR3 is 14 residues. Deletions cut 7 bases from V and 4 bases from J, with 15 bases between.

The V call is TRBV2, the J call TRBJ2-5, with 8 bases lining up with TRBD1. CDR1 is SNHLY and CDR2 is FYNNEI in the germline V gene. V trimming: 5 bases; J trimming: 5 bases; junction bases outside the gene matches: 1. This CDR3 is built from 12 residues. Here the CDR3 reads CASSTGGETQYF. The CDR3 DNA is TGTGCCAGCAGTACAGGGGGGGAGACCCAGTACTTC.

The chain couples TRBV18 to TRBJ2-7; 8 bases align to TRBD2. Germline-derived CDR1 and CDR2 are KGHSH and LQKENI. V gave up 0 bases and J gave up 2 bases; unmatched junction bases: 6. This CDR3 contains 16 residues. This CDR3 reads CASSPPAGGYTYEQYF. In DNA, the CDR3 is TGTGCCAGCTCACCACCGGCGGGGGGCTATACCTACGAGCAGTACTTC.

The chain is built from TRBV30 and TRBJ2-2; 10 bases are shared with TRBD2. The CDR3 runs 15 residues. The germline gives CDR1 GTSNPN, CDR2 SVGIG (reference sequence). With V trimmed by 0 bases and J by 4 bases, 2 bases remained unmatched. The CDR3 sequence is CAWSVLAGATGELFF. The CDR3 coding sequence is TGTGCCTGGAGTGTTCTAGCGGGGGCCACCGGGGAGCTGTTTTTT.

This rearrangement joins TRBV2 to TRBJ1-4; the D is unclear. This CDR3 spans 13 amino acids. Trimming stripped 10 bases from V and 0 bases from J, with 9 bases between. Looked up from germline, CDR1 is SNHLY and CDR2 is FYNNEI. The chain's CDR3 is CAISLATNEKLFF. Written as DNA, the CDR3 is TGTGCCATCTCACTCGCAACTAATGAAAAACTGTTTTTT.

The chain joins TRBV24-1 to TRBJ2-2; no clear D. Deletions cut 9 bases from V and 3 bases from J, with 4 bases between. CDR3 size: 11 residues. Germline V CDR1 and CDR2: KGHDR, SFDVKD. The CDR3 here is CATGHTGELFF. DNA of the CDR3: TGTGCCACCGGGCACACCGGGGAGCTGTTTTTT.

This chain's CDR3 is CASGGSLAAETQYF. The CDR3 DNA reads as TGTGCCAGCGGCGGGTCACTAGCGGCGGAGACCCAGTACTTC. The chain combines TRBV7-2 with TRBJ2-5, with 8 nucleotides matching TRBD2. Germline V gives CDR1 SGHTA, CDR2 FQGNSA. The V gene end was trimmed by 8 bases and the J gene end by 5 bases; junction bases not matched to a gene: 10. This CDR3 comprises 14 residues.

The V call is TRBV12-3 or TRBV12-4, the J call TRBJ2-5; TRBD1 might be the D (5 bases). V was clipped by 3 bases and J by 4 bases, with 9 bases between them. This CDR3 has 13 residues. CDR3 sequence (DNA): TGTGCCAGCAGTTTTAGGGGCCGAGAGACCCAGTACTTC. It translates to CASSFRGRETQYF.

The J gene is TRBJ1-2, the V gene TRBV2; D unresolved. In germline, CDR1 is SNHLY, CDR2 FYNNEI. CDR3 length: 14 residues. V lost 4 bases to trimming and J lost 4 bases, with 13 bases between them. The CDR3 coding sequence is TGTGCCAGCAGTGTAATCCCCCGGGTCTATGGCTACACCTTC. This gives the protein CASSVIPRVYGYTF.

J is TRBJ2-2 and V is TRBV18; TRBD2 might be the D (5 bases). CDR1 KGHSH and CDR2 LQKENI come from the germline V gene. CDR3 size: 16 residues. Trimming stripped 3 bases from V and 6 bases from J, with 17 bases between. CDR3 sequence reads: CASSPGETLGAGELFF. The CDR3 DNA follows: TGTGCCAGCTCACCGGGTGAGACCCTCGGGGCCGGGGAGCTGTTTTTT.

V is TRBV13 and J is TRBJ2-1, with 9 bases aligning to TRBD1. Per germline, CDR1 PRHDT and CDR2 FYEKMQ (reference sequence). The CDR3 is 14 amino acids. V lost 3 bases to trimming and J lost 10 bases; unmatched junction nucleotides: 7. CDR3 sequence reads: CASSLRTGAGEQFF. The CDR3 region has the DNA TGTGCCAGCAGCTTGCGGACAGGGGCAGGGGAGCAGTTCTTC.

This clone was picked up a small number of times. The genes are TRBV2 and TRBJ1-5; 9 bases match TRBD1. Germline V gene sequence: CDR1 SNHLY, CDR2 FYNNEI. V shed 8 bases, J shed 7 bases, and the junction held 6 bases outside the gene matches. The CDR3 runs 13 residues. The CDR3 nucleotides are TGTGCCAGCGGGGGACAGGGACGGCAGCCCCAGCATTTT. The encoded protein is CASGGQGRQPQHF.

The chain couples TRBV7-9 to TRBJ2-7, with TRBD1 matching over 9 bases. The J segment lost 5 bases and the V segment lost 2 bases, leaving 7 bases of the junction unmatched. Germline V gene sequence: CDR1 SEHNR, CDR2 FQNEAQ (reference sequence). The CDR3 consists of 15 residues. The CDR3 coding sequence is TGTGCCAGCAGCTTATCACAGGGGGCGTTTCACGAGCAGTACTTC. It yields the protein CASSLSQGAFHEQYF.

The chain joins TRBV18 to TRBJ1-3; tentative D call: TRBD1 (6 bases). Deletions cut 0 bases from V and 4 bases from J, with 10 bases between. Germline assignment: CDR1 KGHSH and CDR2 LQKENI. The CDR3 has 15 residues. The CDR3 sequence: CASSPPTGRGNTIYF. CDR3 nucleotide sequence: TGTGCCAGCTCACCACCAACAGGGCGAGGAAACACCATATATTTT. Full variable domain (remainder filled in from reference TRBV18 and TRBJ1-3): NAGVMQNPRHLVRRRGQEARLRCSPMKGHSHVYWYRQLPEEGLKFMVYLQKENIIDESGMPKERFSAEFPKEGPSILRIQQVVRGDSAAYFCASSPPTGRGNTIYFGEGSWLTVV.

Only a few counts were recorded for this clone. V gene TRBV10-1 combines with J gene TRBJ2-7, with D tentatively TRBD1 (6 bases). The germline V and J ends were trimmed by 4 bases and 5 bases, with 12 bases remaining between them. The CDR3 has 13 residues. Germline loops: CDR1 WNHNN, CDR2 SYGVQD (reference sequence). The CDR3 loop reads CASSVTGSNEQYF. The CDR3 DNA is TGCGCCAGCAGTGTAACAGGGAGTAACGAGCAGTACTTC.

The chain has TRBV4-1 and TRBJ2-1; possible D gene TRBD1, 6 bases. Trimming pared 4 bases from V and 7 bases from J, leaving 14 bases between. The CDR3 consists of 14 residues. From germline, CDR1 is MGHRA and CDR2 YSYEKL. CDR3 sequence: CASSPKQGQNEQFF. In DNA form, the CDR3 reads TGCGCCAGCAGCCCCAAACAGGGTCAGAATGAGCAGTTCTTC.

The chain has TRBV7-2 and TRBJ2-1, with D tentatively TRBD2 (5 bases). The CDR3 covers 15 residues. Trimming left V 4 bases short and J 1 base short, with 11 bases between. Germline loops: CDR1 SGHTA, CDR2 FQGNSA. The CDR3 loop reads CASSSGLGSYNEQFF. For the CDR3, the DNA is TGTGCCAGCAGCTCCGGACTGGGTTCCTACAATGAGCAGTTCTTC.

The chain is built from TRBV12-3 or TRBV12-4 and TRBJ2-5, with a possible D match to TRBD2 (6 bases). Trimming pared 6 bases from V and 5 bases from J, leaving 10 bases between. This CDR3 contains 12 residues. CDR3 residues: CASRLAAETQYF. CDR3 bases: TGTGCCAGCAGACTAGCCGCCGAGACCCAGTACTTC.

The chain links TRBV18 to TRBJ2-7; 7 bases align to TRBD1. Trimming cost V 6 bases and J 0 bases; bases outside gene matches: 5. Germline assignment: CDR1 KGHSH and CDR2 LQKENI. The CDR3 extends over 14 amino acids. CDR3 residues: CASSSGTDSYEQYF. For the CDR3, the DNA is TGTGCCAGCTCTTCCGGGACAGACTCCTACGAGCAGTACTTC.

This clone was counted a few times. The rearrangement joins TRBV19 to TRBJ2-6, with TRBD1 as a possible D gene (6 bases). In germline, CDR1 is LNHDA, CDR2 SQIVND (reference sequence). The CDR3 runs to 16 residues. V lost 7 bases, J lost 0 bases, and 13 bases lay in between. The CDR3 loop reads CASTQGLSSGANVLTF. CDR3 nucleotides: TGTGCCAGTACCCAGGGGTTAAGCTCTGGGGCCAACGTCCTGACTTTC.

The gene calls are TRBV10-3 and TRBJ1-2, with 10 positions matching TRBD1. Germline V gives CDR1 ENHRY, CDR2 SYGVKD. This CDR3 comprises 16 residues. Losses at the gene ends were 7 bases for V and 4 bases for J; bases not matched to a gene: 12. CDR3: CAIKPGTGDPSYGYTF. In DNA, the CDR3 is TGTGCCATCAAGCCCGGGACAGGGGATCCGAGCTATGGCTACACCTTC.

The gene calls are TRBV7-2 and TRBJ1-6; maybe TRBD1 (6 bases). The ends were cut back, 1 base at V and 6 bases at J, with 13 bases in the middle. The CDR3 has 16 amino acids. Per the germline V gene, CDR1 is SGHTA and CDR2 is FQGNSA. CDR3 sequence (DNA): TGTGCCAGCAGCTTAGAAACAGGGTCTCTTAATTCACCCCTCCACTTT. Protein product: CASSLETGSLNSPLHF.

The chain has TRBV11-1 and TRBJ1-2; D ambiguous. The germline V gene has CDR1 SGHAT and CDR2 FQDESV (reference sequence). Deletions cut 5 bases from V and 6 bases from J, with 16 bases between. CDR3 length equals 14 residues. Here the CDR3 DNA reads TGTGCCAGCAGCCGAAGGGCGGGATGGGATGGCTACACCTTC. Encoded protein: CASSRRAGWDGYTF.

The chain joins TRBV5-1 to TRBJ2-7; unclear D gene. Germline V gene sequence: CDR1 SGHRS, CDR2 YFSETQ. This CDR3 region has 15 residues. The V gene lost 0 bases and the J gene lost 0 bases, with 10 bases spanning the gap. The CDR3 loop is CASSLVRSFSYEQYF. The CDR3 nucleotides are TGCGCCAGCAGCTTGGTCCGGAGTTTCTCCTACGAGCAGTACTTC.

This chain links TRBV4-1 with TRBJ1-6, with a possible D match to TRBD1 (5 bases). The germline V gene encodes CDR1 MGHRA and CDR2 YSYEKL. Trimming shortened V by 1 base and J by 13 bases, and 20 bases separated the two germline ends. The CDR3 is made up of 16 amino acids. The CDR3 here is CASSQVGGVRAAPLHF. The CDR3 bases are TGCGCCAGCAGCCAAGTGGGGGGGGTGAGAGCCGCGCCCCTCCACTTT.

The V call is TRBV9, the J call TRBJ2-1, with 8 nucleotides matching TRBD1. V dropped 5 bases and J dropped 6; count of bases not matched to a gene: 4. CDR3 length equals 13 residues. CDR1 and CDR2 (germline): SGDLS, YYNGEE. In DNA form, the CDR3 reads TGTGCCAGCAGACCTACAGGGGGCAATGAGCAGTTCTTC. It codes for CASRPTGGNEQFF.